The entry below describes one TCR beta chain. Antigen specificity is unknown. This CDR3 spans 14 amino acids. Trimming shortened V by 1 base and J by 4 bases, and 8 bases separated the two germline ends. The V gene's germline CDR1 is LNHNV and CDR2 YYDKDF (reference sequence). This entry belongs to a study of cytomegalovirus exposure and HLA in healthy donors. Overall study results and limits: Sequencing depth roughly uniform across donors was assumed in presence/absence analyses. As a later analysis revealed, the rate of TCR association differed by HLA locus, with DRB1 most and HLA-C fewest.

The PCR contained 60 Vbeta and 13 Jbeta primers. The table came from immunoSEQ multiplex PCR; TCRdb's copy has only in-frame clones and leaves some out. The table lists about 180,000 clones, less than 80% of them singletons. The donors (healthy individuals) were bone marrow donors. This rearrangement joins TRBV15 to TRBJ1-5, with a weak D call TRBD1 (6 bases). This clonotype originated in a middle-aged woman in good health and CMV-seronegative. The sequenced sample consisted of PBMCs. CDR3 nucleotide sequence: TGTGCCACCAGCAGAGGGGACATTAATCAGCCCCAGCATTTT. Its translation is CATSRGDINQPQHF.